The 20 T cell receptor beta chains in this list originate from one sample, sequenced in a study of cytomegalovirus exposure and HLA in healthy donors. The study ran its PCR with 60 Vbeta and 13 Jbeta primers. Method: immunoSEQ multiplex PCR; TCRdb's copy keeps in-frame clones and lacks some. The profile shows approximately 190,000 clones, around 75% of them singletons. The sequenced material came from PBMCs. The receptors shown here come from a young woman in good health and CMV-seronegative.

This clone was detected only once. The rearrangement uses TRBV7-8 and TRBJ2-3; 7 nucleotides line up with TRBD1. Germline loops: CDR1 SGHVS, CDR2 FQNEAQ. The trim removed 6 bases at V and 14 bases at J, leaving 11 bases unmatched. The CDR3 is made up of 12 amino acids. The CDR3 protein is CASSQLDRPSYF. The CDR3 coding sequence is TGTGCCAGCAGTCAACTGGACAGGCCCTCGTATTTT.

As DNA, the CDR3 is TGTGCCAGCAGTTCCCAGGATACCAATGAGCAGTTCTTC. Translated: CASSSQDTNEQFF. This chain uses TRBV6-4 with TRBJ2-1; D unresolved. Trimming took off 5 bases at V and 6 bases at J, with 11 bases between the two ends. From germline, CDR1 is MRHNA and CDR2 SNTAGT. CDR3 length: 13 residues.

The chain links TRBV6-1 to TRBJ1-5, with D unclear. The CDR3 extends over 15 amino acids. Germline CDR1 reads MNHNS; CDR2 reads SASEGT. Trimming removed 2 bases at V and 2 bases at J, with 10 bases between. The CDR3 sequence: CASSERDEGNQPQHF. The DNA for the CDR3 is TGTGCCAGCAGTGAACGGGATGAGGGCAATCAGCCCCAGCATTTT.

V is TRBV30 and J is TRBJ1-5; D is unresolved. The CDR3 spans 14 residues. The germline CDR1 and CDR2 sequences are GTSNPN and SVGIG (reference sequence). V lost 0 bases and J 3 bases, leaving 9 bases between the germline ends. CDR3 in amino acids: CAWSVGVNNQPQHF. DNA for the CDR3: TGTGCCTGGAGTGTCGGGGTTAACAATCAGCCCCAGCATTTT.

The chain links TRBV7-9 to TRBJ1-1; D might be TRBD1 (5 bases). Per germline, CDR1 SEHNR and CDR2 FQNEAQ (reference sequence). Trimming shortened V by 3 bases and J by 4 bases, and 12 bases separated the two germline ends. CDR3 length: 14 amino acids. For the CDR3, the DNA is TGTGCCAGCAGCTTGGGGGAGGGTAGCACTGAAGCTTTCTTT. Translated, it gives CASSLGEGSTEAFF.

J is TRBJ1-1 and V is TRBV29-1; tentatively, D is TRBD1 (5 bases). Per germline, CDR1 SQVTM and CDR2 ANQGSEA. The CDR3 is 14 amino acids. The V and J ends lost 3 bases and 2 bases respectively, with 13 bases between them. The CDR3 region is CSVEPRQSNTEAFF. As DNA, the CDR3 is TGCAGCGTTGAGCCCCGACAGAGTAACACTGAAGCTTTCTTT.

The V and J genes are TRBV15 and TRBJ2-3; 7 positions agree with TRBD1. The CDR3 covers 16 residues. V was pared by 4 bases and J by 4 bases, with 11 bases of the junction left unmatched. CDR1 is LNHNV and CDR2 is YYDKDF in the germline V gene (reference sequence). CDR3 sequence (DNA): TGTGCCACCAGCACTAGAAAGACAGGGAGAGCAGATACGCAGTATTTT. It translates to CATSTRKTGRADTQYF.

This clone turned up a few times. Germline and junction disagree at one end, which may indicate a read error. The chain joins TRBV7-9 to TRBJ2-7; tentatively, D is TRBD1 (6 bases). Germline assignment: CDR1 SEHNR and CDR2 FQNEAQ (reference sequence). The CDR3 runs to 16 residues. CDR3 bases: TGTTCCAGCAGCCCTACAGGGCCCCCAAGCTCCTACGAGCAGTACTTC. It specifies CSSSPTGPPSSYEQYF.

This rearrangement joins TRBV2 to TRBJ2-1; 11 nucleotides match TRBD1. The CDR3 loop spans 15 amino acids. V shed 7 bases and J 3 bases; nucleotides not matched to a gene: 5. Germline CDR1 is SNHLY and CDR2 is FYNNEI. CDR3 sequence reads: CASIPGTGGYNEQFF. The CDR3 bases are TGTGCCAGCATTCCCGGGACAGGGGGCTACAATGAGCAGTTCTTC.

The CDR3 DNA reads TGCGCCAGCAGTGGACCCGGGACAGGGACTGAAGCTTTCTTT. Protein: CASSGPGTGTEAFF. V is TRBV10-2 and J is TRBJ1-1; TRBD1 agrees at 9 bases. This CDR3 comprises 14 residues. The junction had 5 bases not matched to a gene; V was cut back by 4 bases and J by 5 bases. Germline V gene sequence: CDR1 WSHSY, CDR2 SAAADI.

The chain employs TRBV7-9 and TRBJ2-2; weak D call: TRBD1 (5 bases). Germline V CDR1 and CDR2: SEHNR, FQNEAQ (reference sequence). The V and J ends lost 6 bases and 6 bases respectively, with 11 bases between them. CDR3 size: 13 residues. CDR3 region: CASSPGWAGELFF. CDR3 DNA sequence: TGTGCCAGCAGTCCAGGGTGGGCCGGGGAGCTGTTTTTT.

CDR3 DNA: TGTGCCAGCAGCTCGACCGGACTAGCGGGGGGGACCCAGTACTTC. The encoded protein is CASSSTGLAGGTQYF. The chain links TRBV7-9 to TRBJ2-5; TRBD2 matches at 14 bases. J lost 7 bases, V lost 4 bases, and 5 bases had no gene match. CDR1 is SEHNR and CDR2 is FQNEAQ in the germline V gene (reference sequence). This CDR3 has 15 amino acids. Full variable domain (rest looked up from reference TRBV7-9 and TRBJ2-5): DTGVSQNPRHKITKRGQNVTFRCDPISEHNRLYWYRQTLGQGPEFLTYFQNEAQLEKSRLLSDRFSAERPKGSFSTLEIQRTEQGDSAMYLCASSSTGLAGGTQYFGPGTRLLVL.

This chain links TRBV11-2 with TRBJ2-3; 7 bases agree with TRBD2. With 4 bases clipped from V and 0 bases from J, the junction kept 1 base outside the gene matches. Germline V gene data show CDR1 as SGHAT and CDR2 as FQNNGV. The CDR3 sequence is 14 residues long. The CDR3 DNA follows: TGTGCCAGCAGCTCAGCGGGAAGCACAGATACGCAGTATTTT. Amino acids: CASSSAGSTDTQYF.

This clone was detected only once. The chain joins TRBV10-1 to TRBJ1-1; D ambiguous. V lost 6 bases to trimming and J lost 7 bases, with 21 bases between them. Per the germline V gene, CDR1 is WNHNN and CDR2 is SYGVQD (reference sequence). The CDR3 length is 15 residues. CDR3 region: CASSLPLQSMLEAFF. CDR3 coding DNA: TGCGCCAGCAGCCTGCCTCTCCAGTCCATGCTTGAAGCTTTCTTT.

There are a few counts of this clone. The CDR3 DNA sequence: TGTGCCAGCAGCTTAACTGGACGGGGGGCGTACAATGAGCAGTTCTTC. Its translation is CASSLTGRGAYNEQFF. The V and J genes are TRBV7-3 and TRBJ2-1; maybe TRBD2 (7 bases). The CDR3 contains 16 residues. V was clipped by 0 bases and J by 4 bases, with 13 bases between them. The germline V gene encodes CDR1 SGHTA and CDR2 FQGTGA.

J is TRBJ2-3 and V is TRBV9; 11 bases line up with TRBD2. The CDR3 covers 17 residues. In germline, CDR1 is SGDLS, CDR2 YYNGEE. V lost 4 bases, J lost 4 bases, and 11 bases stayed unmatched. Here the CDR3 reads CASSSPILAGGSDTQYF. The CDR3 nucleotides are TGTGCCAGCAGCTCCCCCATCCTAGCGGGAGGCTCAGATACGCAGTATTTT.

The chain couples TRBV7-9 to TRBJ2-1; TRBD1 matches at 9 bases. Germline V lookup: CDR1 SEHNR, CDR2 FQNEAQ (reference sequence). Trimming removed 1 base from V and 10 bases from J; junction bases left unmatched: 2. The CDR3 totals 13 residues. The CDR3 bases are TGTGCCAGCAGCTTAGGTGGGACAGGGGAGCAGTTCTTC. Translation gives CASSLGGTGEQFF.

This chain joins TRBV9 and TRBJ2-1, with TRBD2 matching over 9 bases. There are 16 residues in the CDR3. Unmatched junction bases numbered 6, after V lost 0 bases and J lost 5 bases. Germline V gene sequence: CDR1 SGDLS, CDR2 YYNGEE. The CDR3 reads CASSVGPAGGDNEQFF. The CDR3, as DNA: TGTGCCAGCAGCGTAGGTCCAGCGGGAGGAGACAATGAGCAGTTCTTC.

The table lists this clone with a count of one. The V call is TRBV27, the J call TRBJ1-1, with a weak D call TRBD1 (6 bases). This CDR3 comprises 16 residues. Germline-derived CDR1 and CDR2 are MNHEY and SMNVEV (reference sequence). Trimming left V 3 bases short and J 0 bases short, with 14 bases between. The CDR3: CASSFSGARVNTEAFF. CDR3 DNA: TGTGCCAGCAGTTTCTCAGGGGCGAGGGTGAACACTGAAGCTTTCTTT.

The CDR3 loop reads CASSVLVDGELFF. The CDR3 DNA reads as TGTGCCAGCAGTGTACTCGTAGACGGGGAGCTGTTTTTT. J is TRBJ2-2 and V is TRBV6-4; D ambiguous. Trimming pared 4 bases from V and 7 bases from J, leaving 10 bases between. The CDR3 extends over 13 amino acids. Germline CDR1 MRHNA, CDR2 SNTAGT.